What follows are 32 T cell receptor beta chains derived from one specimen sequenced in a study of blood T cell repertoires in COVID-19. The protocol was immunoSEQ multiplex PCR, while the TCRdb copy is restricted to in-frame clones and leaves out a portion. This sample carries some 88,000 clones, about 85% of them seen once, and the ten largest clones take more than 3%. The sample consisted of peripheral blood. All receptors derive from a man between 60 and 75 years old with acute or convalescent COVID-19.

The chain uses TRBV5-1 and TRBJ2-5; 15 nucleotides match TRBD2. The V gene's germline CDR1 is SGHRS and CDR2 YFSETQ. Unmatched junction bases numbered 5, after V lost 3 bases and J lost 5 bases. The CDR3 loop spans 16 amino acids. The CDR3 is CASSWTSGGAAETQYF. CDR3 nucleotides: TGCGCCAGCAGCTGGACTAGCGGGGGGGCGGCGGAGACCCAGTACTTC.

J is TRBJ2-1 and V is TRBV4-1; weak D call: TRBD1 (6 bases). The CDR3 loop spans 15 amino acids. Germline lookup yields CDR1 MGHRA and CDR2 YSYEKL. V gave up 4 bases and J gave up 0 bases, with 10 bases separating them. This CDR3 reads CASSRQESSYNEQFF. CDR3 nucleotides: TGCGCCAGCAGCCGACAGGAGAGCTCCTACAATGAGCAGTTCTTC.

This chain connects TRBV3-1 (or the pseudogene TRBV3-2) to TRBJ1-5; a weak D match, TRBD1 (6 bases). This CDR3 has 15 residues. Trimming stripped 8 bases from V and 1 base from J, with 15 bases between. The V gene's germline CDR1 is LGHDT and CDR2 YNNKEL (reference sequence). CDR3 loop: CASGPSGASNQPQHF. The CDR3 nucleotides are TGTGCCAGCGGCCCATCAGGGGCCAGCAATCAGCCCCAGCATTTT.

The genes are TRBV9 and TRBJ2-5, with TRBD2 identical over 7 bases. This CDR3 region has 16 residues. The germline CDR1 and CDR2 sequences are SGDLS and YYNGEE. Germline trimming cut 0 bases from V and 5 bases from J; bases unmatched to any gene: 10. CDR3 residues: CASSVVGGGFHETQYF. Written as DNA, the CDR3 is TGTGCCAGCAGCGTAGTGGGCGGGGGTTTCCACGAGACCCAGTACTTC.

This chain links TRBV18 with TRBJ2-5; a weak D match, TRBD1 (6 bases). Germline loops: CDR1 KGHSH, CDR2 LQKENI. This CDR3 comprises 15 residues. The V end was cut by 1 base, the J end by 5 bases, with 14 bases between. CDR3 sequence (DNA): TGTGCCAGCTCACCACGAATCGGTCAGGGGGAGACCCAGTACTTC. Translating it yields CASSPRIGQGETQYF.

The chain couples TRBV2 to TRBJ2-2, with 11 nucleotides matching TRBD1. Germline CDR1 SNHLY, CDR2 FYNNEI. CDR3 length: 16 residues. V lost 4 bases, J lost 6 bases, and 7 bases stayed unmatched. CDR3 nucleotide sequence: TGTGCCAGCAGTGCTGGGACAGGGGGGTCGGCCGGGGAGCTGTTTTTT. It is translated as CASSAGTGGSAGELFF.

This clone was picked up a small number of times. The chain has TRBV6-1 and TRBJ1-5, with D maybe TRBD1 (5 bases). The V and J ends lost 1 base and 0 bases respectively, with 7 bases between them. The germline CDR1 and CDR2 sequences are MNHNS and SASEGT. The CDR3 is 15 amino acids. The CDR3 is CASSEGTHSNQPQHF. CDR3 nucleotides: TGTGCCAGCAGTGAAGGGACACATAGCAATCAGCCCCAGCATTTT.

In this sample, this clone turned up once. The chain is built from TRBV4-2 and TRBJ2-3; 10 bases are a match to TRBD2. The germline V gene has CDR1 LGHNA and CDR2 YNFKEQ. With V trimmed by 0 bases and J by 0 bases, 6 bases remained unmatched. This CDR3 is 18 amino acids long. The CDR3 reads CASSQETSGQTSTDTQYF. The CDR3 DNA reads TGTGCCAGCAGCCAAGAGACTAGCGGGCAGACTAGCACAGATACGCAGTATTTT.

The table lists this clone with a count of one. The J gene is TRBJ2-7, the V gene TRBV11-2; TRBD2 is a possible D gene (5 bases). Germline V gene data show CDR1 as SGHAT and CDR2 as FQNNGV. The CDR3 sequence is 14 residues long. V was clipped by 6 bases and J by 1 base, with 13 bases between them. CDR3: CASRIAGSSYEQYF. The CDR3 coding sequence is TGTGCCAGCAGAATTGCTGGGAGTTCCTACGAGCAGTACTTC.

The rearrangement joins TRBV29-1 to TRBJ1-1, with 7 bases aligning to TRBD1. The trim removed 3 bases at V and 8 bases at J, leaving 9 bases unmatched. This CDR3 spans 13 amino acids. Germline values: CDR1 SQVTM, CDR2 ANQGSEA. The CDR3 is CSVDMTGSREAFF. CDR3 nucleotides: TGCAGCGTTGATATGACAGGGAGCAGAGAAGCTTTCTTT.

The rearrangement links TRBV6-2 or TRBV6-3 to TRBJ1-2, with D hard to call. The CDR3 is 13 amino acids. The ends were cut back, 4 bases at V and 0 bases at J, with 6 bases in the middle. Germline V gene sequence: CDR1 MNHEY, CDR2 SVGEGT. The CDR3 DNA follows: TGTGCCAGCAGTTCCGGGGCTAACTATGGCTACACCTTC. Amino acids: CASSSGANYGYTF.

This clone was counted a single time. The gene calls are TRBV19 and TRBJ2-7; 11 bases match TRBD1. V shed 5 bases, J shed 4 bases, and the junction held 4 bases outside the gene matches. Germline CDR1 and CDR2: LNHDA and SQIVND (reference sequence). The CDR3 has 14 residues. CDR3 nucleotides: TGTGCCAGTAGTTTGGACAGGGGGCTGTACGAGCAGTACTTC. This gives the protein CASSLDRGLYEQYF.

This clone was found once. The chain uses TRBV25-1 and TRBJ2-5; 7 nucleotides match TRBD1. The CDR3 contains 17 residues. Per germline, CDR1 MGHDK and CDR2 SYGVNS. V dropped 2 bases and J dropped 4; count of bases not matched to a gene: 13. The CDR3 here is CASSEVTGSNIRETQYF. In DNA, the CDR3 is TGTGCCAGCAGTGAAGTGACAGGGTCTAACATCCGAGAGACCCAGTACTTC. The full variable domain, its missing parts supplied by reference TRBV25-1 and TRBJ2-5, is EADIYQTPRYLVIGTGKKITLECSQTMGHDKMYWYQQDPGMELHLIHYSYGVNSTEKGDLSSESTVSRIRTEHFPLTLESARPSHTSQYLCASSEVTGSNIRETQYFGPGTRLLVL.

The chain links TRBV19 to TRBJ1-2; TRBD1 aligns across 11 bases. The CDR3 consists of 13 residues. The J segment lost 5 bases and the V segment lost 6 bases, leaving 2 bases of the junction unmatched. Per the germline V gene, CDR1 is LNHDA and CDR2 is SQIVND (reference sequence). For the CDR3, the DNA is TGTGCCAGTAGGGGACAGGGGGTTTATGGCTACACCTTC. Translating gives CASRGQGVYGYTF.

This clone was seen just once. The chain couples TRBV10-1 to TRBJ2-2; 12 bases are a match to TRBD2. Per the germline V gene, CDR1 is WNHNN and CDR2 is SYGVQD (reference sequence). CDR3 length: 16 amino acids. The V segment lost 3 bases and the J segment 5 bases; nucleotides outside the gene matches: 4. CDR3 coding DNA: TGCGCCAGCAGTGATTACGGACTAGCGGGGACCGGGGAGCTGTTTTTT. Amino acid sequence: CASSDYGLAGTGELFF.

The rearrangement links TRBV19 to TRBJ1-2; the D gene is possibly TRBD1 (6 bases). This CDR3 contains 17 residues. V was trimmed by 3 bases and J by 0 bases, leaving 17 bases between them. The germline CDR1 and CDR2 sequences are LNHDA and SQIVND (reference sequence). The CDR3 sequence: CASSIRFVGTSNYGYTF. Written as DNA, the CDR3 is TGTGCCAGTAGTATTCGGTTTGTCGGGACATCTAACTATGGCTACACCTTC.

The chain links TRBV29-1 to TRBJ2-2, with TRBD1 matching 8 bases. The CDR3 loop spans 15 amino acids. J gave up 0 bases and V 5 bases, and 5 bases lay outside the gene matches. In germline, CDR1 is SQVTM, CDR2 ANQGSEA. The CDR3 here is CSVLDRGSNTGELFF. CDR3 DNA: TGCAGCGTTCTCGACAGGGGATCGAACACCGGGGAGCTGTTTTTT.

The chain joins TRBV6-2 or TRBV6-3 to TRBJ2-7, with no clear D. The CDR3 runs 12 residues. Germline V gene data show CDR1 as MNHEY and CDR2 as SVGEGT. With 2 bases removed from V and 3 bases from J, the gap between germline ends came to 5 bases. DNA of the CDR3: TGTGCCAGCAGTTACGAGCTCTACGAGCAGTACTTC. Translation gives CASSYELYEQYF.

The V gene is TRBV6-5, the J gene TRBJ2-5; the match to TRBD1 covers 8 bases. Germline CDR1 is MNHEY and CDR2 is SVGAGI. CDR3 length equals 15 residues. V was pared by 2 bases and J by 4 bases, with 6 bases of the junction left unmatched. The CDR3 region has the DNA TGTGCCAGCAGTTACGGGACAGGCGAGTTAGAGACCCAGTACTTC. It is translated as CASSYGTGELETQYF.

This clone was detected once. This rearrangement joins TRBV4-3 to TRBJ2-3; D is uncertain. The CDR3 is 14 residues long. Per the germline V gene, CDR1 is LGHNA and CDR2 is YSLEER. The V end was cut by 0 bases, the J end by 6 bases, with 10 bases between. Here the CDR3 reads CASSQEWRVDTQYF. DNA of the CDR3: TGCGCCAGCAGCCAAGAATGGAGAGTGGATACGCAGTATTTT.

The chain links TRBV27 to TRBJ1-1, with D unclear. V was pared by 2 bases and J by 1 base, with 5 bases between. The CDR3 is 13 amino acids. In germline, CDR1 is MNHEY, CDR2 SMNVEV (reference sequence). This CDR3 reads CASSLQSNTEAFF. The CDR3 nucleotides are TGTGCCAGCAGTTTACAATCGAACACTGAAGCTTTCTTT.

Points on this clone: In the same sample, other DNA sequences code for this CDR3. The J gene is TRBJ2-7, the V gene TRBV9, with TRBD2 identical over 11 bases. The CDR3 totals 15 residues. V trimming: 0 bases; J trimming: 2 bases; junction bases outside the gene matches: 1. CDR1 is SGDLS, CDR2 YYNGEE, per germline. The CDR3 bases are TGTGCCAGCAGCGTAGGGACTAGCGGGCCCTACGAGCAGTACTTC. Its protein is CASSVGTSGPYEQYF.

The V and J genes are TRBV11-3 and TRBJ2-1; a weak D match, TRBD2 (5 bases). This CDR3 has 14 residues. Trimming pared 1 base from V and 4 bases from J, leaving 8 bases between. Germline lookup yields CDR1 SGHNT and CDR2 YENEEA. Written as DNA, the CDR3 is TGTGCCAGCAGCTTAGGGACTGTATACAATGAGCAGTTCTTC. Protein product: CASSLGTVYNEQFF.

This clone appeared a single time. The chain combines TRBV7-6 with TRBJ1-2, with D possibly TRBD1 on 5 matching bases. This CDR3 contains 19 residues. CDR1 and CDR2 (germline): SGHVS, FNYEAQ. Trimming removed 5 bases from V and 2 bases from J, with 27 bases in between. The CDR3 DNA sequence: TGTGCCAGCAGCGCGGGCTCCCCTTCTCCCGGGGGTAGGAACTATGGCTACACCTTC. It encodes CASSAGSPSPGGRNYGYTF.

The V and J genes are TRBV6-4 and TRBJ2-5; the match to TRBD2 covers 7 bases. From germline, CDR1 is MRHNA and CDR2 SNTAGT. The CDR3 contains 15 residues. With V trimmed by 6 bases and J by 3 bases, 10 bases remained unmatched. The CDR3 is CASRGREGDKETQYF. The CDR3, as DNA: TGTGCCAGCAGGGGGAGGGAGGGAGATAAAGAGACCCAGTACTTC.

The chain is built from TRBV23-1 and TRBJ2-7; 9 bases match TRBD1. TRBV23-1 is marked as an open reading frame, function uncertain. Trimming cost V 1 base and J 2 bases; bases outside gene matches: 9. The CDR3 totals 17 residues. CDR3 coding DNA: TGCGCCAGCAGTCAATTCCTGGGACAGGGCCCTGCCTACGAGCAGTACTTC. Encoded protein: CASSQFLGQGPAYEQYF.

This rearrangement joins TRBV21-1 to TRBJ2-7; the table's TRBD1 call for D was not verified on the DNA. TRBV21-1 is tagged as a pseudogene. The CDR3 length is 17 residues. The CDR3 sequence is CASSLKVGGDRAYEQYF. Here the CDR3 DNA reads TGTGCCAGCAGCCTGAAGGTCGGCGGGGACAGGGCCTACGAGCAGTACTTC.

This chain uses TRBV19 with TRBJ1-6; weak D call: TRBD1 (6 bases). Trimming took 1 base from V and 8 from J, leaving 12 bases between them. Germline assignment: CDR1 LNHDA and CDR2 SQIVND (reference sequence). This CDR3 region has 15 residues. The CDR3 region is CASSIGQAEDSPLHF. The CDR3 DNA follows: TGTGCCAGTAGTATAGGACAGGCCGAAGATTCACCCCTCCACTTT.

This clone was found a few times. The chain couples TRBV12-5 to TRBJ2-1, with D uncertain. V was shortened by 4 bases and J by 12 bases, with 13 bases between the two germline ends. Germline values: CDR1 LGHNT, CDR2 FRNRAP. This CDR3 is built from 12 residues. In DNA, the CDR3 is TGTGCTAGTGGTTCCGAAGTAGTACGGCAGTTCTTC. Translated: CASGSEVVRQFF.

V is TRBV5-1 and J is TRBJ2-5; TRBD2 agrees at 9 bases. With 0 bases clipped from V and 5 bases from J, the junction kept 2 bases outside the gene matches. CDR3 length: 14 amino acids. From germline, CDR1 is SGHRS and CDR2 YFSETQ. The CDR3 here is CASSLVAGDETQYF. DNA for the CDR3: TGCGCCAGCAGCTTGGTAGCGGGAGATGAGACCCAGTACTTC.

Details on this clone: A read error may produce the germline difference seen at one junction end. For the CDR3, the DNA is TGCGCCAGCAGCTACCACCAAGAGGCCCAGTACTTC. The encoded protein is CASSYHQEAQYF. The chain links TRBV5-1 to TRBJ2-5; D gene ambiguous. CDR1 and CDR2 from the germline V gene are SGHRS and YFSETQ. The CDR3 consists of 12 residues.

The V gene is TRBV5-6, the J gene TRBJ1-6; no firm D call. V dropped 0 bases and J dropped 5 bases, with 6 bases sitting between them. Germline lookup yields CDR1 SGHDT and CDR2 YYEEEE. The CDR3 is 14 residues long. CDR3 DNA sequence: TGTGCCAGCAGCTTGGGAGGAAATAATTCACCCCTCCACTTT. Translating it yields CASSLGGNNSPLHF.